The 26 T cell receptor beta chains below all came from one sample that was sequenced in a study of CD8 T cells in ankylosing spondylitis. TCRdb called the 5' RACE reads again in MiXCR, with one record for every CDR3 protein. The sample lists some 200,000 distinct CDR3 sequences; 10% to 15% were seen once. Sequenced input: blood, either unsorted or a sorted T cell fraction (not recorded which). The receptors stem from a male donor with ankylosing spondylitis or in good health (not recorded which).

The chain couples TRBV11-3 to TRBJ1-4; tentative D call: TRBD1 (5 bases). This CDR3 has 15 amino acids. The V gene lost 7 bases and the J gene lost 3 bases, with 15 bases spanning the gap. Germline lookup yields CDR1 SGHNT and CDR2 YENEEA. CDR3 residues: CASTLRGEANEKLFF. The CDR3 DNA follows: TGTGCCAGCACCCTCCGGGGGGAAGCTAATGAAAAACTGTTTTTT.

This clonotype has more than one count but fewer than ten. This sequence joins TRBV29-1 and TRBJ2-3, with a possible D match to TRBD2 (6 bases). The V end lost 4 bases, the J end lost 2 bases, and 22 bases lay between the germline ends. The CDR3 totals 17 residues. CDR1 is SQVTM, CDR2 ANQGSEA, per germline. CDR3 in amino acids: CSVVVGRGETPTDTQYF. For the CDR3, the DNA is TGCAGCGTTGTTGTCGGGCGCGGGGAAACTCCCACAGATACGCAGTATTTT.

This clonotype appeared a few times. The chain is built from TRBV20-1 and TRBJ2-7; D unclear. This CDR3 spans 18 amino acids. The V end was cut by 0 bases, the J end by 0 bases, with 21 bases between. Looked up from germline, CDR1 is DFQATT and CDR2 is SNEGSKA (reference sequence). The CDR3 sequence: CSARDPARVDTLSYEQYF. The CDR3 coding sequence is TGCAGTGCTAGAGATCCGGCCAGAGTGGATACCCTCTCCTACGAGCAGTACTTC.

The CDR3 DNA is TGTGCCAGCAGCCGGGACAGGGATATCTACGAGCAGTACTTC. This sequence encodes CASSRDRDIYEQYF. The chain has TRBV7-9 and TRBJ2-7, with 9 bases that match TRBD1. The junction had 5 bases not matched to a gene; V was cut back by 5 bases and J by 3 bases. Germline V gives CDR1 SEHNR, CDR2 FQNEAQ (reference sequence). This CDR3 is built from 14 residues.

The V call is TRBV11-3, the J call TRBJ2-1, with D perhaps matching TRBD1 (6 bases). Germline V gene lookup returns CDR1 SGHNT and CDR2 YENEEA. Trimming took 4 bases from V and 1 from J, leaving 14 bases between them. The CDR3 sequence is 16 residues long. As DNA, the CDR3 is TGTGCCAGCAGCTCTTACAGGGTTGGGTCCTACAATGAGCAGTTCTTC. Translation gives CASSSYRVGSYNEQFF.

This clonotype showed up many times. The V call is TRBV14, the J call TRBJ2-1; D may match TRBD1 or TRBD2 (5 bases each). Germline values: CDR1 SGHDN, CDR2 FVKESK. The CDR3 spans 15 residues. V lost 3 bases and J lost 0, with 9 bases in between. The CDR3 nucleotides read TGTGCCAGCAGCCAGGGGGTGAGCTCCTACAATGAGCAGTTCTTC. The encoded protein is CASSQGVSSYNEQFF.

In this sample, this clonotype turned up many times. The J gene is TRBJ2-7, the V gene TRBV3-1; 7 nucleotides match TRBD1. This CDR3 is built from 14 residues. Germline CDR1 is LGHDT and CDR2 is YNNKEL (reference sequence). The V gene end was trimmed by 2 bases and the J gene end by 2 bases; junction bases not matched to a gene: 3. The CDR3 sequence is CASSQQGDPYEQYF. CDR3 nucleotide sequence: TGTGCCAGCAGCCAACAGGGGGACCCCTACGAGCAGTACTTC.

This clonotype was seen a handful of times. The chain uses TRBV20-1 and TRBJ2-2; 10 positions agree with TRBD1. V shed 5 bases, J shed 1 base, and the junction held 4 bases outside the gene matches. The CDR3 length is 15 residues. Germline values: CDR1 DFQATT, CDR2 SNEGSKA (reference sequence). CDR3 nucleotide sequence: TGCAGTGCTTCCGGGACAGGGGAGAACACCGGGGAGCTGTTTTTT. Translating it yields CSASGTGENTGELFF.

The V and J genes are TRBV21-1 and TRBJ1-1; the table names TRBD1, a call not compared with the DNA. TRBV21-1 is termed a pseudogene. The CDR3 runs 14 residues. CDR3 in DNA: TGTGCCAGCAGCACGGGGACGGGGAACACTGAAGCTTTCTTT. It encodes CASSTGTGNTEAFF.

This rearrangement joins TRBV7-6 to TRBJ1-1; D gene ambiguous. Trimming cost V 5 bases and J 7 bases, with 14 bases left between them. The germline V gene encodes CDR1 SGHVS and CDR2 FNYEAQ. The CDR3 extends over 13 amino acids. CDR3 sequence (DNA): TGTGCCAGCAGCATTGGGCCGGCCGATGAAGCTTTCTTT. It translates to CASSIGPADEAFF.

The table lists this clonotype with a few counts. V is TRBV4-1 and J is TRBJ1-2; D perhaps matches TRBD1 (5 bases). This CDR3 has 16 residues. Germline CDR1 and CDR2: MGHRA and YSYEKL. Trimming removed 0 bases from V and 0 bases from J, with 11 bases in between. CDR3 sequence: CASSQDGTGSNYGYTF. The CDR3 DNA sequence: TGCGCCAGCAGCCAAGATGGTACAGGCTCTAACTATGGCTACACCTTC.

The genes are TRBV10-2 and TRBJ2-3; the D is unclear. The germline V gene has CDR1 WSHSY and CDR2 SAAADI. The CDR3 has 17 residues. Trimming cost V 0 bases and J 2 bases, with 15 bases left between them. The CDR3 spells CASSESHVRYFTDTQYF. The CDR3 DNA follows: TGCGCCAGCAGTGAGTCCCATGTGCGGTATTTCACAGATACGCAGTATTTT.

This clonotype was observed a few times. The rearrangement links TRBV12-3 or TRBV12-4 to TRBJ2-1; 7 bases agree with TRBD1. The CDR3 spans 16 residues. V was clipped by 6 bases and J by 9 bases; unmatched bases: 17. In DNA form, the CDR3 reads TGTGCCAGCAGCCTCCCGGACAGGCTTTTTGAGGGTGAGCAGTTCTTC. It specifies CASSLPDRLFEGEQFF.

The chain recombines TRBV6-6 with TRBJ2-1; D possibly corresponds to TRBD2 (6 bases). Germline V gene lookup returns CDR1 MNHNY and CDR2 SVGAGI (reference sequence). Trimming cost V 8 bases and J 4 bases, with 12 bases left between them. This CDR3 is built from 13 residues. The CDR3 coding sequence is TGTGCCAGCGGAGGGAGGAAATACAATGAGCAGTTCTTC. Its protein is CASGGRKYNEQFF.

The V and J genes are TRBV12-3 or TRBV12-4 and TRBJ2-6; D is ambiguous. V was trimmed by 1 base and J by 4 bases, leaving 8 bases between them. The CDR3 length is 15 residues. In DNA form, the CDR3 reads TGTGCCAGCAGTTTAGGATATCCAGGGGCCAACGTCCTGACTTTC. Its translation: CASSLGYPGANVLTF.

The CDR3 region is CASSIEGAYNEQFF. Written as DNA, the CDR3 is TGTGCCAGTAGTATAGAGGGGGCCTACAATGAGCAGTTCTTC. The chain employs TRBV19 and TRBJ2-1; D possibly matches TRBD1 or TRBD2 (5 bases each). CDR1 and CDR2 (germline): LNHDA, SQIVND (reference sequence). The V and J ends lost 0 bases and 2 bases respectively, with 5 bases between them. The CDR3 spans 14 residues.

This CDR3 is CASSQDISGGTDTQYF. The DNA of the CDR3 is TGTGCCAGCAGCCAAGATATTAGCGGGGGGACAGATACGCAGTATTTT. The chain recombines TRBV3-1 with TRBJ2-3; TRBD2 aligns across 10 bases. Per the germline V gene, CDR1 is LGHDT and CDR2 is YNNKEL (reference sequence). The CDR3 totals 16 residues. The V gene end was trimmed by 0 bases and the J gene end by 3 bases; junction bases not matched to a gene: 3.

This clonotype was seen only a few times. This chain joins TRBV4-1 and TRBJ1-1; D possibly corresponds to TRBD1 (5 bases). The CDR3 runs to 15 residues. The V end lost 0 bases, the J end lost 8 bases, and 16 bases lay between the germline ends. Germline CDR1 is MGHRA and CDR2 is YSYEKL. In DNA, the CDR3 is TGCGCCAGCAGCCAAGATCGCGGGGGTGCGAGGGAAGCTTTCTTT. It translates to CASSQDRGGAREAFF.

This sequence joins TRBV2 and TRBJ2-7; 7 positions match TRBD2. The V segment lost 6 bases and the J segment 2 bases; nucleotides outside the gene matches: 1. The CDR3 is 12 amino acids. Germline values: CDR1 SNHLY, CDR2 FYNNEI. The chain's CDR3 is CASRGTTYEQYF. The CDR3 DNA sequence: TGTGCCAGCAGGGGGACTACCTACGAGCAGTACTTC.

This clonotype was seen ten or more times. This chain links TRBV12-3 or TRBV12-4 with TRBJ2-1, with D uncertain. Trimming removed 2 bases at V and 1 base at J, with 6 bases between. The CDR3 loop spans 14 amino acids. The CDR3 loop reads CASSLIGSYNEQFF. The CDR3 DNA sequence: TGTGCCAGCAGTTTAATCGGTTCCTACAATGAGCAGTTCTTC.

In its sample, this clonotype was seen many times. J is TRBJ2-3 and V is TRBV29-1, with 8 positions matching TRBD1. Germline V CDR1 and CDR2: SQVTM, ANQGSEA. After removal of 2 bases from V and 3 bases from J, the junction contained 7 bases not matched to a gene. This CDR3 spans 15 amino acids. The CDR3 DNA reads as TGCAGCGTTGAATTCGGACAGGGTCAAACAGATACGCAGTATTTT. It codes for CSVEFGQGQTDTQYF.

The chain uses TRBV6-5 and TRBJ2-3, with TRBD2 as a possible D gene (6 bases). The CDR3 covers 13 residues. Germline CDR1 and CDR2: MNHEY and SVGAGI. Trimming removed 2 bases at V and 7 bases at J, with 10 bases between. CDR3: CASSYAGLHTQYF. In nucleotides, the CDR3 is TGTGCCAGCAGTTACGCGGGGTTACATACGCAGTATTTT.

The CDR3 loop is CSAPAWGEGGTEAFF. CDR3 bases: TGCAGCGCCCCAGCCTGGGGGGAAGGGGGCACTGAAGCTTTCTTT. The V call is TRBV29-1, the J call TRBJ1-1; D perhaps matches TRBD1 (6 bases). The CDR3 has 15 amino acids. The ends were cut back, 7 bases at V and 4 bases at J, with 22 bases in the middle. Per the germline V gene, CDR1 is SQVTM and CDR2 is ANQGSEA.

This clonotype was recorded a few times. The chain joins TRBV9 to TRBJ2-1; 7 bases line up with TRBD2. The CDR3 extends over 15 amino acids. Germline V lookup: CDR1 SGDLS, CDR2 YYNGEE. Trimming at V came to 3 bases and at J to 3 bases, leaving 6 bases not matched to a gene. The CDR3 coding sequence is TGTGCCAGCAGCGGGACTAGAAGGAACTACAATGAGCAGTTCTTC. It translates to CASSGTRRNYNEQFF.

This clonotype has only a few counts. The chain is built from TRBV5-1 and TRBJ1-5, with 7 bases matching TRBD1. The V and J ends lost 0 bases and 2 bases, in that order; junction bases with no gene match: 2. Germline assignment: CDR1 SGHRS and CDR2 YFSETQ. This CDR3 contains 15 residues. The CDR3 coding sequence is TGCGCCAGCAGCTTGGATGGGACAGGCAATCAGCCCCAGCATTTT. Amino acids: CASSLDGTGNQPQHF.

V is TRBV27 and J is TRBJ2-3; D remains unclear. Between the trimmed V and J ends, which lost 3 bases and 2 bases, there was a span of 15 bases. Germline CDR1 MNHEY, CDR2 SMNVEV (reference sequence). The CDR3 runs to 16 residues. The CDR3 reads CASSLSVGAPTDTQYF. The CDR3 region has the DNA TGTGCCAGCAGTTTGTCAGTAGGTGCCCCCACAGATACGCAGTATTTT.